The 24 T cell receptor beta chains in this list originate from one sample, sequenced in a study of monozygotic twins with inflammatory bowel disease. Following a re-call of the 5' RACE reads, TCRdb has one entry per CDR3 protein and lacks DNA. The sample totals some 190,000 distinct CDR3 sequences; its top ten clones hold approximately 7.7%. The sequenced sample was blood. The source is a human donor with ulcerative colitis or Crohn's disease, or a healthy co-twin of an affected twin (not recorded which).

The chain employs TRBV20-1 and TRBJ2-1; TCRdb indicates TRBD1, and absent DNA this call remains unverified. This CDR3 has 15 amino acids. Germline V gene sequence: CDR1 DFQATT, CDR2 SNEGSKA (reference sequence). CDR3 protein: CSAHRRDSSYNEQFF.

The chain links TRBV2 to TRBJ1-5; TCRdb names TRBD1, which stays unverified in the absence of DNA. Germline values: CDR1 SNHLY, CDR2 FYNNEI. The CDR3 totals 15 residues. Here the CDR3 reads CASRDSTGGNQPQHF.

The chain couples TRBV10-3 to TRBJ1-5. CDR1 and CDR2 from the germline V gene are ENHRY and SYGVKD. This CDR3 is built from 13 residues. The CDR3 sequence is CAISDLINQPQHF.

The rearrangement links TRBV29-1 to TRBJ2-1; absent DNA, TCRdb's TRBD2 call cannot be checked. Germline V gene sequence: CDR1 SQVTM, CDR2 ANQGSEA. The CDR3 consists of 12 residues. CDR3 protein: CSSRLGGDEQFF.

The chain employs TRBV5-1 and TRBJ1-1; as DNA is missing, the TRBD1 call by TCRdb cannot be tested. This CDR3 region has 14 residues. The germline V gene encodes CDR1 SGHRS and CDR2 YFSETQ. This CDR3 is CASSLQGAKTEAFF.

The chain employs TRBV20-1 and TRBJ1-2; lacking DNA, the TRBD1 call made by TCRdb goes unchecked. CDR3 length equals 14 residues. Per germline, CDR1 DFQATT and CDR2 SNEGSKA (reference sequence). CDR3 region: CSARGTGLNYGYTF.

V is TRBV5-1 and J is TRBJ1-5; without DNA, the TCRdb call of TRBD1 cannot be checked. The CDR3 loop spans 14 amino acids. Germline-derived CDR1 and CDR2 are SGHRS and YFSETQ. The CDR3 protein is CASSPSGANQPQHF.

The J gene is TRBJ2-1, the V gene TRBV5-1; TCRdb selects TRBD1, and the lack of DNA leaves this call unchecked. This CDR3 spans 17 amino acids. Germline lookup yields CDR1 SGHRS and CDR2 YFSETQ. This CDR3 is CASSSSGGISSYNEQFF.

V and J are TRBV7-8 and TRBJ1-5. In germline, CDR1 is SGHVS, CDR2 FQNEAQ. This CDR3 comprises 15 residues. This chain's CDR3 is CASSLGLGGNQPQHF.

The rearrangement uses TRBV12-3 or TRBV12-4 and TRBJ2-7; lacking DNA, the TRBD2 call made by TCRdb goes unchecked. The length of the CDR3 is 12 residues. CDR3 amino acids: CASSPEVGEQYF.

This chain links TRBV7-9 with TRBJ1-5. Germline lookup yields CDR1 SEHNR and CDR2 FQNEAQ (reference sequence). The CDR3 sequence is 13 residues long. The CDR3 loop is CASSEEGNQPQHF.

V and J are TRBV7-2 and TRBJ2-1; TCRdb's D call, TRBD1, is unchecked because there is no DNA. The CDR3 length is 11 residues. The germline CDR1 and CDR2 sequences are SGHTA and FQGNSA. This CDR3 reads CASRGTTEQFF.

This chain connects TRBV4-1 to TRBJ1-1; TCRdb's D gene call, TRBD1, goes unchecked for lack of DNA. The germline gives CDR1 MGHRA, CDR2 YSYEKL. CDR3 size: 16 residues. CDR3 in amino acids: CASSHTPGDGNTEAFF.

The chain combines TRBV12-3 or TRBV12-4 with TRBJ1-1; TCRdb's D call of TRBD1 is untestable without DNA. This CDR3 is built from 15 residues. The CDR3: CASTPSLPMNTEAFF.

V and J are TRBV7-8 and TRBJ1-1; TCRdb reports TRBD1, a call that lacks DNA to check it against. Per the germline V gene, CDR1 is SGHVS and CDR2 is FQNEAQ. CDR3 length: 15 residues. Here the CDR3 reads CASSRDRAGDTEAFF.

This chain connects TRBV3-1 to TRBJ1-5; the D call from TCRdb, TRBD1, cannot be confirmed without DNA. This CDR3 contains 15 residues. Germline loops: CDR1 LGHDT, CDR2 YNNKEL (reference sequence). CDR3 residues: CASSQEQGVNQPQHF.

This chain links TRBV30 with TRBJ1-5; the D call from TCRdb, TRBD1, cannot be confirmed without DNA. Germline values: CDR1 GTSNPN, CDR2 SVGIG (reference sequence). The CDR3 has 15 residues. CDR3 in amino acids: CAWSNRDRVLQPQHF.

The genes are TRBV5-1 and TRBJ1-2. This CDR3 contains 13 residues. CDR1 and CDR2 from the germline V gene are SGHRS and YFSETQ. The CDR3 is CASSLAASYGYTF.

The chain has TRBV7-2 and TRBJ1-2. Germline V CDR1 and CDR2: SGHTA, FQGNSA. The CDR3 extends over 15 amino acids. The CDR3 spells CASSLRAEQTYGYTF.

The rearrangement links TRBV29-1 to TRBJ2-1; TCRdb's D gene call, TRBD1, goes unchecked for lack of DNA. CDR3 size: 15 residues. CDR1 is SQVTM, CDR2 ANQGSEA, per germline. The CDR3 is CSVILGTGDYNEQFF.

The rearrangement uses TRBV5-1 and TRBJ1-1; no DNA is available, so the TRBD1 call from TCRdb remains unchecked. This CDR3 region has 15 residues. Germline lookup yields CDR1 SGHRS and CDR2 YFSETQ. CDR3 sequence: CASSLEGGRVTEAFF.

This rearrangement joins TRBV7-9 to TRBJ1-3. Looked up from germline, CDR1 is SEHNR and CDR2 is FQNEAQ (reference sequence). This CDR3 contains 14 residues. CDR3 loop: CASSLGLSGNTIYF.

The chain links TRBV6-5 to TRBJ2-1; TCRdb outputs TRBD2, but without DNA this stays unchecked. In germline, CDR1 is MNHEY, CDR2 SVGAGI. The CDR3 runs to 12 residues. CDR3 in amino acids: CASSLAGYEQFF.

The chain combines TRBV12-3 or TRBV12-4 with TRBJ2-6. The CDR3 totals 13 residues. The CDR3 sequence is CASHSSGANVLTF.